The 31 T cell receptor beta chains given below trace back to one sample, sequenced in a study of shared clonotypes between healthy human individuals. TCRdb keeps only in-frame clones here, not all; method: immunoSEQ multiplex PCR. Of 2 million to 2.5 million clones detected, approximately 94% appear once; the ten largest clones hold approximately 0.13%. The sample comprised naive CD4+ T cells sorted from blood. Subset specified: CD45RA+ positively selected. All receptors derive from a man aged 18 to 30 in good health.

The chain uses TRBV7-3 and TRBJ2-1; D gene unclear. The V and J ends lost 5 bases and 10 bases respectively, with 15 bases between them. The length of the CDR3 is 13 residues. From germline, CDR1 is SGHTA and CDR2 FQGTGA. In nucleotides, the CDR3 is TGTGCCAGCAGCCCCGCCGGTAGCCTAGAGCAGTTCTTC. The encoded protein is CASSPAGSLEQFF.

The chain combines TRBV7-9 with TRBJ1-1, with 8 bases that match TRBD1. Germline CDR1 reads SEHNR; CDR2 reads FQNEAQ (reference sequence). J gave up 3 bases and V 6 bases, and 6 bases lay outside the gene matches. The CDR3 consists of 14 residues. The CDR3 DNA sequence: TGTGCCAGCAGGCCGACAGGGGAATACACTGAAGCTTTCTTT. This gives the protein CASRPTGEYTEAFF.

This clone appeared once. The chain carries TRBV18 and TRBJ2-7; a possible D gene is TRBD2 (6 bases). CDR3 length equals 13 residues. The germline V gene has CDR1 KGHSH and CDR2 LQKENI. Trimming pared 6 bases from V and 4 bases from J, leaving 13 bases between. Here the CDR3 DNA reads TGTGCCAGCTCTTCGGGGGTAGGTTACGAGCAGTACTTC. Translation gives CASSSGVGYEQYF. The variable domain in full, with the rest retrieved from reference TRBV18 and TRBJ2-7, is NAGVMQNPRHLVRRRGQEARLRCSPMKGHSHVYWYRQLPEEGLKFMVYLQKENIIDESGMPKERFSAEFPKEGPSILRIQQVVRGDSAAYFCASSSGVGYEQYFGPGTRLTVT.

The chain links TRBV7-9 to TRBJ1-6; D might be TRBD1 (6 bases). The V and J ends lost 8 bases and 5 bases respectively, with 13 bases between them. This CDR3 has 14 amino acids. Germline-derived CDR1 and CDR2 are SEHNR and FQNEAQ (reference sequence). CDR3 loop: CASSGGADNSPLHF. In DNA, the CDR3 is TGTGCCAGCTCTGGGGGGGCAGATAATTCACCCCTCCACTTT. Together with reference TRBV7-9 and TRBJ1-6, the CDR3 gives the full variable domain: DTGVSQNPRHKITKRGQNVTFRCDPISEHNRLYWYRQTLGQGPEFLTYFQNEAQLEKSRLLSDRFSAERPKGSFSTLEIQRTEQGDSAMYLCASSGGADNSPLHFGNGTRLTVT.

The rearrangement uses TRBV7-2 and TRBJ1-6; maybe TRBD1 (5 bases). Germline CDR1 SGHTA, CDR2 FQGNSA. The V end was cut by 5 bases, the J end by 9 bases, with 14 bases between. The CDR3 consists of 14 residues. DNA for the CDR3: TGTGCCAGCAGCAAACCCCAGGGCGGTTCACCCCTCCACTTT. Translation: CASSKPQGGSPLHF.

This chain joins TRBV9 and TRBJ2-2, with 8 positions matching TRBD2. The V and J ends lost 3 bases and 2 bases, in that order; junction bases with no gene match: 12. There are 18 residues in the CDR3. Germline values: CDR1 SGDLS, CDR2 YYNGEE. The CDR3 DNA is TGTGCCAGCAGCGCCCGAACGGGAGGGCAGCTTAACACCGGGGAGCTGTTTTTT. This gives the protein CASSARTGGQLNTGELFF.

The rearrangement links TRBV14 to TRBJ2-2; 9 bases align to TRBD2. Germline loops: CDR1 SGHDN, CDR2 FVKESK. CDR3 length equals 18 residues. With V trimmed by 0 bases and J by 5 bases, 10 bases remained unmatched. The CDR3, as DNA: TGTGCCAGCAGCCAAGACTTAGTAGCGGGAGCCAGTACCGGGGAGCTGTTTTTT. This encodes CASSQDLVAGASTGELFF. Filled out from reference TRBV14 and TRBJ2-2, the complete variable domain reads EAGVTQFPSHSVIEKGQTVTLRCDPISGHDNLYWYRRVMGKEIKFLLHFVKESKQDESGMPNNRFLAERTGGTYSTLKVQPAELEDSGVYFCASSQDLVAGASTGELFFGEGSRLTVL.

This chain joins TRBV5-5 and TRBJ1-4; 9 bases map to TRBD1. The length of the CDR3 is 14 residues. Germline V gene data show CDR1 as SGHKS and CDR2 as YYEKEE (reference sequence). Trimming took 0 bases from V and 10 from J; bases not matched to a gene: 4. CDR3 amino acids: CASSLAQGARKLFF. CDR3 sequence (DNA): TGTGCCAGCAGCTTGGCACAGGGGGCGCGAAAACTGTTTTTT. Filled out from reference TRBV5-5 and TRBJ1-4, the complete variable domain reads DAGVTQSPTHLIKTRGQQVTLRCSPISGHKSVSWYQQVLGQGPQFIFQYYEKEERGRGNFPDRFSARQFPNYSSELNVNALLLGDSALYLCASSLAQGARKLFFGSGTQLSVL.

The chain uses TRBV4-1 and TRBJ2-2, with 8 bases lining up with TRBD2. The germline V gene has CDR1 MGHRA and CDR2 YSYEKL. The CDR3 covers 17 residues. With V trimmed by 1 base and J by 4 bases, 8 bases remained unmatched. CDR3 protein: CASSQVVLAALTGELFF. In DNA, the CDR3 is TGCGCCAGCAGCCAAGTTGTACTAGCGGCTCTCACCGGGGAGCTGTTTTTT.

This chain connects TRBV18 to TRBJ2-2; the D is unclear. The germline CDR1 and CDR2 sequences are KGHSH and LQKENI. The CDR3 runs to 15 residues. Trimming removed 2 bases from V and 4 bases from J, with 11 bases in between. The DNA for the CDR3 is TGTGCCAGCTCACCATGGGAACCGGGCACCGGGGAGCTGTTTTTT. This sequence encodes CASSPWEPGTGELFF.

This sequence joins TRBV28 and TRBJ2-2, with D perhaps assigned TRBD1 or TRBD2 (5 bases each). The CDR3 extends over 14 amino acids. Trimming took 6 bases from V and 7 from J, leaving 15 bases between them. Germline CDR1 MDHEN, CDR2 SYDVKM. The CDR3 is CASSGTAVGGELFF. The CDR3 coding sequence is TGTGCCAGCAGCGGGACGGCTGTCGGCGGGGAGCTGTTTTTT.

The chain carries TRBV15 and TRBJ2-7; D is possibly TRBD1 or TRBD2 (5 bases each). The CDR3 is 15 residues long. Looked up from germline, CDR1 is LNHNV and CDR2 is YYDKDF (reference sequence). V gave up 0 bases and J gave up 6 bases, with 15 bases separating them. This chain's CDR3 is CATSRDYGASREQYF. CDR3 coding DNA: TGTGCCACCAGCAGAGACTACGGGGCGTCCCGCGAGCAGTACTTC.

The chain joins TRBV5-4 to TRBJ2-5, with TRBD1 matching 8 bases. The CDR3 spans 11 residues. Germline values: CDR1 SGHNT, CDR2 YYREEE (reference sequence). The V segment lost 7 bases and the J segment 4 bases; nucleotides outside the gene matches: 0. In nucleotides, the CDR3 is TGTGCCAGCGGACAGGGAGAGACCCAGTACTTC. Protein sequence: CASGQGETQYF. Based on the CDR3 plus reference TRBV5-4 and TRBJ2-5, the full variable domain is ETGVTQSPTHLIKTRGQQVTLRCSSQSGHNTVSWYQQALGQGPQFIFQYYREEENGRGNFPPRFSGLQFPNYSSELNVNALELDDSALYLCASGQGETQYFGPGTRLLVL.

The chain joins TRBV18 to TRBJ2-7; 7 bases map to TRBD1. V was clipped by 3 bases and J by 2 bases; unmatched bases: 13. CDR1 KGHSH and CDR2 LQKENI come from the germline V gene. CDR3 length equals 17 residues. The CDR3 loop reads CASSPLDGQAKAYEQYF. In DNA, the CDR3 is TGTGCCAGCTCACCGTTAGACGGACAGGCGAAGGCCTACGAGCAGTACTTC.

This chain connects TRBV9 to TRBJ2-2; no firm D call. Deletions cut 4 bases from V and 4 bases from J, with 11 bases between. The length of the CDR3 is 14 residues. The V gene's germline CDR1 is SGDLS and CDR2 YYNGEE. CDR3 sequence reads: CASSSRLTTGELFF. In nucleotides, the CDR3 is TGTGCCAGCAGCTCCCGATTGACCACCGGGGAGCTGTTTTTT.

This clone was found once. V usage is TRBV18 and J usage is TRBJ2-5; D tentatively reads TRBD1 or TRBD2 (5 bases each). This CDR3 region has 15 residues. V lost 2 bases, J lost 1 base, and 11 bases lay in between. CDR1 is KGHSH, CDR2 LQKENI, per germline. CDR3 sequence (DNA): TGTGCCAGCTCACCATATTCCGGGGCCCAAGAGACCCAGTACTTC. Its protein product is CASSPYSGAQETQYF.

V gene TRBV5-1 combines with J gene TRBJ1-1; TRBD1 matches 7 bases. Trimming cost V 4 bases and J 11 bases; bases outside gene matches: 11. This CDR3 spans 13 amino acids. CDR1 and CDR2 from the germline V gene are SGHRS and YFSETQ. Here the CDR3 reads CASSPSTGLGAFF. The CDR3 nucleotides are TGCGCCAGCAGCCCGTCGACAGGGTTAGGGGCTTTCTTT.

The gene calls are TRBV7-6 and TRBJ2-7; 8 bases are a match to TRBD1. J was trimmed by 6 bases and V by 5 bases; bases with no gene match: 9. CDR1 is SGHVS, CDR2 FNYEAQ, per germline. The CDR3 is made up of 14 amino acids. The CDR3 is CASSTRDRTGEQYF. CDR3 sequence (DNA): TGTGCCAGCAGCACCCGGGACAGGACGGGCGAGCAGTACTTC.

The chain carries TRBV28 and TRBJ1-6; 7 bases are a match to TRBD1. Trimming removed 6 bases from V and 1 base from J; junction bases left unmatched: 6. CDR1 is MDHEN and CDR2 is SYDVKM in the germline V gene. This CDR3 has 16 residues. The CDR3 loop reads CASSVTGPSYNSPLHF. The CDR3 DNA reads TGTGCCAGCAGCGTGACAGGGCCGTCCTATAATTCACCCCTCCACTTT.

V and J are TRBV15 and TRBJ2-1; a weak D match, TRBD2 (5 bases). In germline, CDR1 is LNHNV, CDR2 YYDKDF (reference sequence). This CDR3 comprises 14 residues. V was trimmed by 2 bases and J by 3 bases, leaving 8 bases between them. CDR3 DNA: TGTGCCACCAGCAGATCCGGGGTCTACAATGAGCAGTTCTTC. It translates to CATSRSGVYNEQFF.

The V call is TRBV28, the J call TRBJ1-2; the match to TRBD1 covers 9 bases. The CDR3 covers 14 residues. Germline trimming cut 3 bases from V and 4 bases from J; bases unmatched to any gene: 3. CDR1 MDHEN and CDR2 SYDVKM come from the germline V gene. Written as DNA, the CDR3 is TGTGCCAGCAGTTTCGGGACAGGGTTCTATGGCTACACCTTC. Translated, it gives CASSFGTGFYGYTF.

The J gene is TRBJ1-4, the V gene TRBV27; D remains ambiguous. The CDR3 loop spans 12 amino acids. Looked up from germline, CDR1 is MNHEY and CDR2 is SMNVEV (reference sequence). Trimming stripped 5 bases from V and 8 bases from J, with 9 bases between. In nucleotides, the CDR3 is TGTGCCAGCAGTCCACCCCAGGAAAAACTGTTTTTT. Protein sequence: CASSPPQEKLFF.

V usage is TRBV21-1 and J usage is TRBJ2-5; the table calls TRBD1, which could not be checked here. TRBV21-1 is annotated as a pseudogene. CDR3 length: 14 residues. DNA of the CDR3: TGTGCCAGCAGCCTGGACAGGGAGGGGGAGACCCAGTACTTC. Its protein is CASSLDREGETQYF.

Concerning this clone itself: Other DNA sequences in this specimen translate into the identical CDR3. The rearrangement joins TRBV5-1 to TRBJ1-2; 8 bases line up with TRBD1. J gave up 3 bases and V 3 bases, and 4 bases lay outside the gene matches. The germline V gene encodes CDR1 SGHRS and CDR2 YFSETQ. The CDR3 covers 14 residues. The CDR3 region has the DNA TGCGCCAGCAGCTCTCAGGGGGCTGACTATGGCTACACCTTC. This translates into CASSSQGADYGYTF.

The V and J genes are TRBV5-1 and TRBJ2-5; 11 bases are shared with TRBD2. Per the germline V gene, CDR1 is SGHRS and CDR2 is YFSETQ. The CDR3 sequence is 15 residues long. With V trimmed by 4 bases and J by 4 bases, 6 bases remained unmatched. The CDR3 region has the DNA TGCGCCAGCAGCCAACTAGCGGGGGCCGGAGAGACCCAGTACTTC. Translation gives CASSQLAGAGETQYF.

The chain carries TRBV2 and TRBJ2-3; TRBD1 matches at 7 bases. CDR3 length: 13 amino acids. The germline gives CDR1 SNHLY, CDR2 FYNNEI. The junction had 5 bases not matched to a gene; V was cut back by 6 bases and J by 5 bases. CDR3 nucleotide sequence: TGTGCCAGCAGGCGACAGGGTGGAGATACGCAGTATTTT. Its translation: CASRRQGGDTQYF.

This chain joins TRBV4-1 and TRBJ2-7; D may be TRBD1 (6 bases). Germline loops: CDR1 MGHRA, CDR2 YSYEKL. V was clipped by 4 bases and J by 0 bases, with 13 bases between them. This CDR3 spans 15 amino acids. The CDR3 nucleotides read TGCGCCAGCAGCCCGCTACAGGGATTCTCCTACGAGCAGTACTTC. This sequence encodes CASSPLQGFSYEQYF.

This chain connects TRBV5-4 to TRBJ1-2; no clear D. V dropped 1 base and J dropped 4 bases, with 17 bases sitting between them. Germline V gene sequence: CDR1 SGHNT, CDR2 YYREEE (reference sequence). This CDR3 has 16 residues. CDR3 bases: TGTGCCAGCAGCTTGTTCGGGCTGACAACAACCTATGGCTACACCTTC. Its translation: CASSLFGLTTTYGYTF.

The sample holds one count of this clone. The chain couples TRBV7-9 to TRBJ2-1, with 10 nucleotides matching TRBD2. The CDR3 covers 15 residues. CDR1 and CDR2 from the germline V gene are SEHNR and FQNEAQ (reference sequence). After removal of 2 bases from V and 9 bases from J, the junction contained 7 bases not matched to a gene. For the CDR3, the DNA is TGTGCCAGCAGCTTAACAAAGCGGGGGGGCAGTGAGCAGTTCTTC. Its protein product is CASSLTKRGGSEQFF.

CDR3 residues: CASSVGLMSSYNSPLHF. CDR3 sequence (DNA): TGTGCCAGCAGCGTAGGACTGATGAGCTCCTATAATTCACCCCTCCACTTT. The chain employs TRBV9 and TRBJ1-6; no firm D call. Germline CDR1 SGDLS, CDR2 YYNGEE. Trimming left V 0 bases short and J 0 bases short, with 10 bases between. The CDR3 extends over 17 amino acids.

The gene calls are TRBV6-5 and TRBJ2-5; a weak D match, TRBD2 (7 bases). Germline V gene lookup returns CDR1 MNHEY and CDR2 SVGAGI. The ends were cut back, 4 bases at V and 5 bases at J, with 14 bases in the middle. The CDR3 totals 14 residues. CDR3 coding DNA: TGTGCCAGCAGTTGGACTAGAGGGGGGGAGACCCAGTACTTC. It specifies CASSWTRGGETQYF.